Shown below are 13 T cell receptor beta chains from a single sample sequenced in a study of T cells in localized non-small cell lung cancer. Repertoires were generated with immunoSEQ multiplex PCR, while TCRdb's copy carries only in-frame clones and drops some. The sample shows roughly 16,000 clones, 85% of them seen only once. This specimen consisted of peripheral blood, obtained before any cancer treatment. The source of these receptors is a male donor aged 60 or older with stage I lung adenocarcinoma.

The genes are TRBV5-8 and TRBJ2-4, with D maybe TRBD1 (5 bases). Trimming shortened V by 4 bases and J by 0 bases, and 14 bases separated the two germline ends. The CDR3 extends over 16 amino acids. Germline loops: CDR1 SGHTS, CDR2 YDEGEE. CDR3: CASSDGQALAKNIQYF. The CDR3 DNA reads TGTGCCAGCAGCGATGGACAAGCTCTAGCCAAAAACATTCAGTACTTC.

This CDR3 is CASSYGTASYNEQFF. The CDR3, as DNA: TGTGCCAGCAGCTACGGGACAGCTTCCTACAATGAGCAGTTCTTC. The chain uses TRBV11-2 and TRBJ2-1; 7 nucleotides align to TRBD1. The CDR3 loop spans 15 amino acids. V lost 4 bases to trimming and J lost 1 base; unmatched junction nucleotides: 4. Germline CDR1 and CDR2: SGHAT and FQNNGV.

V and J are TRBV18 and TRBJ1-1; D perhaps matches TRBD1 (6 bases). In germline, CDR1 is KGHSH, CDR2 LQKENI. V shed 3 bases and J shed 3 bases, with 11 bases lying between them. The CDR3 sequence is 14 residues long. The DNA for the CDR3 is TGTGCCAGCTCACCTAATGAGGGGGACACTGAAGCTTTCTTT. Protein: CASSPNEGDTEAFF.

Relative to its sample, this clone is hyperexpanded (1% or more). This chain links TRBV7-6 with TRBJ1-6, with 10 bases that match TRBD1. CDR3 length: 15 amino acids. The V gene end was trimmed by 5 bases and the J gene end by 8 bases; junction bases not matched to a gene: 6. Germline CDR1 reads SGHVS; CDR2 reads FNYEAQ. In DNA, the CDR3 is TGTGCCAGCAGCCTAGGGACAGGGGCCTATTCACCCCTCCACTTT. Residues: CASSLGTGAYSPLHF. Using reference TRBV7-6 and TRBJ1-6 for the parts outside the CDR3, the full variable domain is GAGVSQSPRYKVTKRGQDVALRCDPISGHVSLYWYRQALGQGPEFLTYFNYEAQQDKSGLPNDRFSAERPEGSISTLTIQRTEQRDSAMYRCASSLGTGAYSPLHFGNGTRLTVT.

CDR3 DNA sequence: TGTGCCAGCAGCCCCTGGGACAGAGACTCCTACGAGCAGTACTTC. As protein: CASSPWDRDSYEQYF. The chain has TRBV7-8 and TRBJ2-7, with 7 bases matching TRBD1. CDR3 length equals 15 residues. After removal of 5 bases from V and 0 bases from J, the junction contained 7 bases not matched to a gene. Germline V lookup: CDR1 SGHVS, CDR2 FQNEAQ.

The chain joins TRBV28 to TRBJ1-6, with 9 bases matching TRBD1. The CDR3 extends over 18 amino acids. The junction had 6 bases not matched to a gene; V was cut back by 3 bases and J by 0 bases. The V gene's germline CDR1 is MDHEN and CDR2 SYDVKM. In nucleotides, the CDR3 is TGTGCCAGCAGTTTCCCCGGACAGGGGCTCTCCTATAATTCACCCCTCCACTTT. Residues: CASSFPGQGLSYNSPLHF.

The count of this clone is one. J is TRBJ2-5 and V is TRBV5-1; 10 bases agree with TRBD2. The germline V gene encodes CDR1 SGHRS and CDR2 YFSETQ. This CDR3 contains 14 residues. V lost 3 bases, J lost 4 bases, and 3 bases stayed unmatched. CDR3 loop: CASSSASGGETQYF. CDR3 DNA: TGCGCCAGCAGCTCGGCTAGCGGGGGAGAGACCCAGTACTTC.

This chain connects TRBV18 to TRBJ1-1; 8 bases align to TRBD1. The junction had 12 bases not matched to a gene; V was cut back by 6 bases and J by 0 bases. CDR3 length: 17 amino acids. Germline lookup yields CDR1 KGHSH and CDR2 LQKENI. CDR3 coding DNA: TGTGCCAGCTCGACACTGAATCAGGGGGCGCTGAACACTGAAGCTTTCTTT. This translates into CASSTLNQGALNTEAFF.

V is TRBV5-4 and J is TRBJ1-2; tentative D call: TRBD1 (6 bases). CDR1 SGHNT and CDR2 YYREEE come from the germline V gene (reference sequence). Trimming cost V 0 bases and J 4 bases, with 19 bases left between them. The CDR3 loop spans 17 amino acids. In DNA form, the CDR3 reads TGTGCCAGCAGCTTGGACGTCCGGGACAACGACATCTATGGCTACACCTTC. Its translation is CASSLDVRDNDIYGYTF.

The chain couples TRBV29-1 to TRBJ1-1; possibly TRBD1 for D (5 bases). V was shortened by 5 bases and J by 2 bases, with 12 bases between the two germline ends. This CDR3 comprises 13 residues. CDR1 and CDR2 (germline): SQVTM, ANQGSEA. Written as DNA, the CDR3 is TGCAGCGTTACCTCGCAGGGTAACACTGAAGCTTTCTTT. Its protein product is CSVTSQGNTEAFF.

The chain recombines TRBV15 with TRBJ1-1; no firm D call. V gave up 4 bases and J gave up 3 bases, with 6 bases separating them. Germline-derived CDR1 and CDR2 are LNHNV and YYDKDF (reference sequence). The CDR3 loop spans 12 amino acids. CDR3: CATSTRHTEAFF. In DNA form, the CDR3 reads TGTGCCACCAGCACCCGGCACACTGAAGCTTTCTTT. The variable domain in full, with the rest retrieved from reference TRBV15 and TRBJ1-1, is DAMVIQNPRYQVTQFGKPVTLSCSQTLNHNVMYWYQQKSSQAPKLLFHYYDKDFNNEADTPDNFQSRRPNTSFCFLDIRSPGLGDTAMYLCATSTRHTEAFFGQGTRLTVV.

This chain links TRBV19 with TRBJ1-5; D is unclear. Germline CDR1 reads LNHDA; CDR2 reads SQIVND (reference sequence). The CDR3 loop spans 16 amino acids. Trimming took off 0 bases at V and 6 bases at J, with 15 bases between the two ends. Here the CDR3 DNA reads TGTGCCAGTAGTATAGAGGGAATAACGGACGGTCAGCCCCAGCATTTT. It is translated as CASSIEGITDGQPQHF.

The chain employs TRBV28 and TRBJ2-4; TRBD1 aligns across 8 bases. After removal of 7 bases from V and 5 bases from J, the junction contained 13 bases not matched to a gene. The CDR3 runs to 16 residues. Germline CDR1 and CDR2: MDHEN and SYDVKM. CDR3 protein: CASTLRAGQGENIQYF. The CDR3 nucleotides read TGTGCCAGCACCCTACGGGCTGGACAGGGAGAAAACATTCAGTACTTC. Filled out from reference TRBV28 and TRBJ2-4, the complete variable domain reads DVKVTQSSRYLVKRTGEKVFLECVQDMDHENMFWYRQDPGLGLRLIYFSYDVKMKEKGDIPEGYSVSREKKERFSLILESASTNQTSMYLCASTLRAGQGENIQYFGAGTRLSVL.